This is a list of T cell receptor beta chains from one sample in a study of T cell changes during pregnancy in multiple sclerosis. The table came from immunoSEQ multiplex PCR; TCRdb's copy has only in-frame clones and leaves some out. The data contain 75,000 to 95,000 clones, approximately 90% of them seen just once; the ten biggest clones take up approximately 0.9%. The source material was peripheral blood, sampled before pregnancy. Receptor source: a female donor with multiple sclerosis, enrolled in a pregnancy study. Each CDR3 is given with its conserved first and last residue.

j_gene: TRBJ2-7; v_gene: TRBV7-6; CDR3aa: CASSFGEKIEQYF
j_gene: TRBJ1-2; v_gene: TRBV4-3; CDR3aa: CASSPSQGFDYGYTF
j_gene: TRBJ2-1; v_gene: TRBV19; CDR3aa: CASSRTSGVNEQFF
j_gene: TRBJ2-5; v_gene: TRBV5-4; CDR3aa: CASSLPGAQETQYF
j_gene: TRBJ2-1; v_gene: TRBV5-1; CDR3aa: CASSLALTGNEQFF
j_gene: TRBJ2-3; v_gene: TRBV9; CDR3aa: CASSPLAGVTDTQYF
j_gene: TRBJ1-6; v_gene: TRBV29-1; CDR3aa: CSVQTAYNSPLHF
j_gene: TRBJ2-7; v_gene: TRBV5-6; CDR3aa: CASSHRTGGYEQYF
j_gene: TRBJ1-1; v_gene: TRBV20-1; CDR3aa: CSARAYTEAFF
j_gene: TRBJ1-3; v_gene: TRBV6-1; CDR3aa: CASSEHSGNTIYF
j_gene: TRBJ2-2; v_gene: TRBV7-3; CDR3aa: CASSPGQPGAGELFF
j_gene: TRBJ2-5; v_gene: TRBV18; CDR3aa: CASSPGLREKETQYF
j_gene: TRBJ2-1; v_gene: TRBV6-6; CDR3aa: CASSPRTGGFGNEQFF
j_gene: TRBJ2-2; v_gene: TRBV19; CDR3aa: CASSIASGTSAAGELFF
j_gene: TRBJ1-2; v_gene: TRBV29-1; CDR3aa: CSVEDPSISNYGYTF
j_gene: TRBJ2-7; v_gene: TRBV6-1; CDR3aa: CASSDPDSGSFYEQYF
j_gene: TRBJ1-5; v_gene: TRBV6-1; CDR3aa: CASSFIRGSNQPQHF
j_gene: TRBJ1-2; v_gene: TRBV6-4; CDR3aa: CASSRDTEAPYTF
j_gene: TRBJ2-7; v_gene: TRBV9; CDR3aa: CASSVDLAAYEQYF
j_gene: TRBJ1-1; v_gene: TRBV5-1; CDR3aa: CASSPTGVSTEAFF
j_gene: TRBJ2-3; v_gene: TRBV7-7; CDR3aa: CASSPSGRADTQYF
j_gene: TRBJ2-7; v_gene: TRBV19; CDR3aa: CASSIVGTGVYEQYF
j_gene: TRBJ1-1; v_gene: TRBV7-8; CDR3aa: CASGAITGLLNTEAFF
j_gene: TRBJ2-5; v_gene: TRBV28; CDR3aa: CASSIAGGPGRETQYF
j_gene: TRBJ2-7; v_gene: TRBV29-1; CDR3aa: CSVVLGSYEQYF
j_gene: TRBJ2-3; v_gene: TRBV5-1; CDR3aa: CASSLGRGRNTDTQYF
j_gene: TRBJ2-3; v_gene: TRBV11-2; CDR3aa: CASSLLGQGPDTQYF
j_gene: TRBJ2-7; v_gene: TRBV7-2; CDR3aa: CASSLVPGYEQYF
j_gene: TRBJ2-1; v_gene: TRBV5-1; CDR3aa: CASSSRTSGPPNEQFF
j_gene: TRBJ2-7; v_gene: TRBV27; CDR3aa: CASTQRRGMGEQYF
j_gene: TRBJ1-1; v_gene: TRBV29-1; CDR3aa: CSAIQGGNTEAFF
j_gene: TRBJ2-7; v_gene: TRBV7-2; CDR3aa: CASSHRTGQNYEQYF
j_gene: TRBJ1-1; v_gene: TRBV7-9; CDR3aa: CASRSGTGAHTEAFF
j_gene: TRBJ2-6; v_gene: TRBV28; CDR3aa: CASSPGNSGANVLTF
j_gene: TRBJ2-3; v_gene: TRBV5-1; CDR3aa: CASSLGFAGGPTGTDTQYF
j_gene: TRBJ1-6; v_gene: TRBV2; CDR3aa: CASRDSYNSPLHF
j_gene: TRBJ1-4; v_gene: TRBV18; CDR3aa: CASSPDLQGLDEKLFF
j_gene: TRBJ1-1; v_gene: TRBV7-2; CDR3aa: CASRSTGQTNTEAFF
j_gene: TRBJ1-5; v_gene: TRBV28; CDR3aa: CATRDQGGYSNQPQHF
j_gene: TRBJ2-2; v_gene: TRBV4-3; CDR3aa: CASSLPGGRELFF
j_gene: TRBJ1-2; v_gene: TRBV5-5; CDR3aa: CASSLDRKNYGYTF